This T cell receptor beta chain is from a study of shared clonotypes between healthy human individuals (TCRdb year 2020). A note on the overall study: The cohort included three men and a couple of women between 18 and 49 years of age. For each donor, CD4 naive and CD4 memory were each given three plates, CD8 naive was given two plates, and CD8 memory was given one plate. To estimate repertoire size and how much clonotypes are shared between individuals, the study performed deep sequencing of blood TCR repertoires from 4 to 6 healthy adults. To increase sequencing depth and limit assay-specific biases, TCR repertoire library preparation and sequencing were carried out by different laboratories using diverse techniques. Leukapheresis yielded between about 0.85 and 9 billion PBMCs per donor.

For the CD8 naive samples, CD45RO-negative cells were positively selected for CCR7, yielding a CD45RA+CCR7+ population from which TemRA cells were excluded. The donors were healthy, HIV-negative adults who had no recently reported acute infections or vaccinations. Every donor was a Caucasian adult residing in Nashville, Tennessee, USA. Blood was collected by leukapheresis, and PBMCs were isolated by Ficoll-Histopaque density gradient centrifugation and then cryopreserved in liquid nitrogen vapor phase. Purity and quantity of every magnetically sorted T cell population were checked by analytical flow cytometry. Genomic DNA was isolated from every sorted fraction and measured by UV absorbance on a Nanodrop 2000c. This clone was seen just once. Its binding antigen is unknown. No base-level quality is on record; no much larger clone is a single base apart. TCR CDR3 regions were amplified from genomic DNA by multiplex PCR using the deep immunoSEQ assay. Extracted genomic DNA from each cell subset was spread evenly across all wells of several immunoSEQ 96-well plates, with each plate serving as a replicate. For sorted subsets, roughly 200 ng of genomic DNA, equivalent to 25,000 to 30,000 T cell genomes, went into each replicate PCR. The purified libraries were quantified using a Qubit 3.0 fluorometer, sized with a Bioanalyzer 2100, and then quantified again using the KAPA Library Quantification kit. Every immunoSEQ 96-well plate was sequenced on a separate single-read 150-cycle Illumina NextSeq 550 flow cell. Processing in the source paper ran as follows. The immunoSEQ output contained only junctional sequences without quality scores, so filtering could not match that applied to full-length reads. Sequences were annotated with PyIR, a Python wrapper for IgBLAST v1.9, and V/J genes and CDR3 were assigned using IMGT germline references. Reads were filtered out if the reads had weak V/J assignments (E-value above 1e-6), no CDR3, stop codons, out-of-frame junctions, or ambiguous translated residues. V3J clonotypes were defined as sequences sharing the same inferred V gene, J gene, and CDR3 amino acid sequence. To compute the percentage overlap between repertoires, the number of shared unique clonotypes was divided by the size of the smaller repertoire. Richness of each repertoire was evaluated using RTK rarefaction, the Chao1 estimator, and Recon v2.1 estimates of unobserved clonotypes. OLGA was used to compute generation probabilities for all TCRbeta clonotypes that the gDNA method yielded from a handful of donors. TCRdb carries this immuneACCESS record with in-frame sequences only. Its versions omit some clonotypes, under half of them owing to an unresolved V gene in the studies checked, with the rest unexplained. For V, J and clone size, that table is used; D and trimming come from the DNA. The sample has millions of clones on record, about 93% of them singletons. The biggest ten clones account for 1.5% to 2% of the sample.

Trimming costs V 0 bases and J 3 bases, and their ends lie 9 bases apart. From the germline V gene, CDR1 is MGHRA and CDR2 is YSYEKL. Its CDR3 holds 15 amino acids, cysteine through phenylalanine. Just the 45-base CDR3 DNA is kept, in frame starting at base 1. Overall results and qualifications from the work: Because the study included only a small number of donors, the genetic and exposure-history diversity represented was limited. Clonotypes shared by all four sorted-subset donors showed higher generation probabilities than non-shared clonotypes. Across a few donors, around 5% of naive CD4, over 3% of naive CD8, about 2.3% of memory CD4, and 0.4% to 0.45% of memory CD8 clonotypes were shared. Even with the large sequencing depth, rarefaction of the sorted-subset datasets indicated that sequencing was incomplete. Pairwise subsampling indicated that sequencing depth was expected to affect the degree of clonotype sharing among donors. Sampling was restricted to blood, and TCR repertoires in tissues likely differ from the TCR repertoires found in blood. Larger estimated clonotype richness was generally found for naive subsets than for memory subsets.

The rearranged segments are TRBV4-1 and TRBJ1-3; the best D guess is TRBD1, with 6 bases matching. This receptor was identified in a man aged 18 to 35 in good health. Some clones in this sample may be carry-over from other donors' samples. Material for sequencing was naive CD8+ T cells from PBMCs. What the cell subset or site label conveys for this sample: CD45RA+CCR7+. The sequenced DNA is TGCGCCAGCAGCCAAGATGGGGGCGATGGAAACACCATATATTTT. It translates as CASSQDGGDGNTIYF.